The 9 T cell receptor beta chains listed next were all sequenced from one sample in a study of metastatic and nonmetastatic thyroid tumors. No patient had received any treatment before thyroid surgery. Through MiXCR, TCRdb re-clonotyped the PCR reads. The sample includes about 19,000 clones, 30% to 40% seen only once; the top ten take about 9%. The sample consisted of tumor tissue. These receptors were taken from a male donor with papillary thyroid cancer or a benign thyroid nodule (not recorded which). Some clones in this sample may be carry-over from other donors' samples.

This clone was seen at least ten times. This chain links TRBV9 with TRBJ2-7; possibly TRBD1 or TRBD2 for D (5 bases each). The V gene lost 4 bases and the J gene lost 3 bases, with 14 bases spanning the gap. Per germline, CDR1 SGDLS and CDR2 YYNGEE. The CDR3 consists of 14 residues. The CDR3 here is CASSPRDGHYEQYF. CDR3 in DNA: TGTGCCAGCAGCCCGAGGGACGGACACTACGAGCAGTACTTC. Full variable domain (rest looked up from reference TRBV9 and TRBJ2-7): DSGVTQTPKHLITATGQRVTLRCSPRSGDLSVYWYQQSLDQGLQFLIQYYNGEERAKGNILERFSAQQFPDLHSELNLSSLELGDSALYFCASSPRDGHYEQYFGPGTRLTVT.

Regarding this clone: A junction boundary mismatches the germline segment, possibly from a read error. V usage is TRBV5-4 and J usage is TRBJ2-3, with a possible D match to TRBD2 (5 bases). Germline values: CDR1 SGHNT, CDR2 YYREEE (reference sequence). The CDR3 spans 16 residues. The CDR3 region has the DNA TGTGCCAGCAGCTTGGGAGGGCAGGTCCCCACAGTTACGCAGTATTTT. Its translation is CASSLGGQVPTVTQYF. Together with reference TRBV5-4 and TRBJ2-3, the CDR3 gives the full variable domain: ETGVTQSPTHLIKTRGQQVTLRCSSQSGHNTVSWYQQALGQGPQFIFQYYREEENGRGNFPPRFSGLQFPNYSSELNVNALELDDSALYLCASSLGGQVPTVTQYFGPGTRLTVL.

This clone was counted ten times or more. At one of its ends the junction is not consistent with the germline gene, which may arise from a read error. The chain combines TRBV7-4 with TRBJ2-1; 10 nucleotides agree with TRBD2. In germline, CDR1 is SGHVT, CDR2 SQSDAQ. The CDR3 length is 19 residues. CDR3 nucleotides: TGTGCTAGCAGCTTAGTTCCTCCCGGGACTAGCGAGAACTACAATGAGCAGTTCTTC. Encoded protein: CASSLVPPGTSENYNEQFF.

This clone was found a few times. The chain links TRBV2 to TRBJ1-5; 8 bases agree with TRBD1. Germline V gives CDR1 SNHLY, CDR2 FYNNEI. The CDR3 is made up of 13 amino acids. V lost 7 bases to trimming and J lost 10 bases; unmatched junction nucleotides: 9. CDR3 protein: CASMGQAGSPQHF. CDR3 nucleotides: TGTGCCAGCATGGGACAGGCGGGAAGTCCCCAGCATTTT.

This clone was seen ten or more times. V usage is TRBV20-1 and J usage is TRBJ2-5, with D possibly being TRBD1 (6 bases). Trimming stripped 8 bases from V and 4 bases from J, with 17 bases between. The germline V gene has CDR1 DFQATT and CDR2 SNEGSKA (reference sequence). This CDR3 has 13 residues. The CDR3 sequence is CSPKDRLRETQYF. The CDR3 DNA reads TGCAGTCCGAAAGACAGGCTCAGAGAGACCCAGTACTTC.

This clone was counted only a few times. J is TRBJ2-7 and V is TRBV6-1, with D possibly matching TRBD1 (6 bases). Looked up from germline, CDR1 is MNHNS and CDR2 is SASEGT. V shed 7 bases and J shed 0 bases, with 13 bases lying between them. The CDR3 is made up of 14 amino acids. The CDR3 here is CASKGWTVSYEQYF. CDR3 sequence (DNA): TGTGCCAGCAAAGGATGGACAGTCTCCTACGAGCAGTACTTC.

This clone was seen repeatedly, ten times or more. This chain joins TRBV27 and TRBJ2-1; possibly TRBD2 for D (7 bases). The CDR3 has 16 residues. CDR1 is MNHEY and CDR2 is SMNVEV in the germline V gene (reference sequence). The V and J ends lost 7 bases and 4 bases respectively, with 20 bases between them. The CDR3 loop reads CASKTPPGRGYNEQFF. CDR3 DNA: TGTGCCAGCAAAACCCCGCCAGGGAGGGGGTACAATGAGCAGTTCTTC.

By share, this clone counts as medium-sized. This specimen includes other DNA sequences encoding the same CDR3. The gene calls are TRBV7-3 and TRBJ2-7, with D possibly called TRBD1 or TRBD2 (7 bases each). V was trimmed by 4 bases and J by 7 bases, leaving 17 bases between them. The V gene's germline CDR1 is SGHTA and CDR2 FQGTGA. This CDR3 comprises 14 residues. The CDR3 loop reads CASSSQGGAREQYF. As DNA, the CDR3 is TGTGCCAGCAGCTCCCAGGGGGGGGCGAGGGAGCAGTACTTC.

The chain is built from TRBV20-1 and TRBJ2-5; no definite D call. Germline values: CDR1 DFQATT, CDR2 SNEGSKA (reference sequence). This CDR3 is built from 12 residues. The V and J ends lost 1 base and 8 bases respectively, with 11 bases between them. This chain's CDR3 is CSARAWVDTQYF. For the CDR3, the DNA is TGCAGTGCTAGAGCATGGGTAGACACCCAGTACTTC.